The clone carrying this T cell receptor (beta chain) was recorded at least ten times. What it binds is unknown. This sample is part of a study of T-cell reconstitution after alpha-beta-depleted transplantation in children. The CDR3 sequence is 14 residues long. The V and J ends lost 6 bases and 0 bases respectively, with 12 bases between them. Germline V gene data show CDR1 as SQVTM and CDR2 as ANQGSEA. This sample's TCRbeta library carried unique molecular identifier barcodes. TCRdb ran MiXCR on the PCR reads and lists one entry per CDR3 protein. Here the sample spans 200,000 to 250,000 distinct CDR3 sequences, approximately 10% being singletons. Study observations and caveats: About two months after transplant, alpha-beta T cells reportedly came from several hundred expanded graft clones.

The clonotype was recovered from a child under two years old with acute myeloid leukemia, due to receive a stem cell transplant. The V gene is TRBV29-1, the J gene TRBJ2-1, with D perhaps TRBD1 (5 bases). Sequenced here: PBMCs, sampled before TCRalphabeta/CD19-depleted stem cell transplant. Here the CDR3 DNA reads TGCAGCGTGACCAGGGTGGACTCCTACAATGAGCAGTTCTTC. It translates to CSVTRVDSYNEQFF.